One sample yielded the 24 T cell receptor beta chains listed below, sequenced in a study of cytomegalovirus exposure and HLA in healthy donors listed by TCRdb under 2017. The library was prepared using the immunoSEQ multiplex PCR assay. The multiplex PCR relied on a mix of 60 forward primers for TCR Vbeta segments and 13 reverse primers for TCR Jbeta segments. TCRdb stores this immuneACCESS table with in-frame sequences only. Part of the clones is absent; in the studies checked, under half of the shortfall reflects unresolved V genes, and no reason is known for the rest. For this sample there are roughly 200,000 clones; about 12% appear just once. 7.8% of the sample belongs to the ten largest clones. The sequenced material came from PBMCs. The receptors here all came from a man in his fifties or sixties in good health and CMV-seropositive.

The chain combines TRBV21-1 with TRBJ1-2; the table's D call, TRBD1, was not checked against the DNA. TRBV21-1 is flagged as a pseudogene. The CDR3 is 15 amino acids. The CDR3 DNA sequence: TGTGCCAGCAGCAAAGCGCCAGGGGGGAGCTATGGCTACACCTTC. This gives the protein CASSKAPGGSYGYTF.

This clone showed up just a few times. The V and J genes are TRBV4-2 and TRBJ2-1, with 10 bases matching TRBD2. Looked up from germline, CDR1 is LGHNA and CDR2 is YNFKEQ. The CDR3 sequence is 17 residues long. V was pared by 0 bases and J by 12 bases, with 14 bases of the junction left unmatched. The CDR3 nucleotides read TGTGCCAGCAGCCAAGATCTAGCGGGGGCCTCCCCGACGGGGCAGTTCTTC. Protein: CASSQDLAGASPTGQFF.

The chain recombines TRBV27 with TRBJ2-7, with D perhaps matching TRBD1 (6 bases). CDR1 MNHEY and CDR2 SMNVEV come from the germline V gene (reference sequence). Trimming shortened V by 6 bases and J by 3 bases, and 21 bases separated the two germline ends. CDR3 size: 16 residues. CDR3 amino acids: CASSLNSGVTFYEQYF. In DNA, the CDR3 is TGTGCCAGCAGCCTTAACTCAGGGGTAACATTCTACGAGCAGTACTTC.

This clone was seen more than once but under ten times. This chain connects TRBV6-5 to TRBJ2-5; D is undetermined. Per the germline V gene, CDR1 is MNHEY and CDR2 is SVGAGI. The V end lost 4 bases, the J end lost 5 bases, and 8 bases lay between the germline ends. The CDR3 covers 12 residues. The CDR3 DNA sequence: TGTGCCAGCAGTTCCCGCAGTGAGACCCAGTACTTC. Translated, it gives CASSSRSETQYF.

The chain couples TRBV19 to TRBJ1-6; a possible D gene is TRBD1 (5 bases). CDR3 length equals 16 residues. Germline assignment: CDR1 LNHDA and CDR2 SQIVND (reference sequence). The ends were cut back, 4 bases at V and 3 bases at J, with 13 bases in the middle. The DNA for the CDR3 is TGTGCCAGTAGTAGGCAACAGGCCAACTATAATTCACCCCTCCACTTT. Its translation is CASSRQQANYNSPLHF.

This clone was seen a handful of times. The chain has TRBV6-5 and TRBJ1-5; tentative D call: TRBD1 (5 bases). CDR3 size: 13 residues. V was cut by 8 bases and J by 6 bases, with 14 bases left in between. The V gene's germline CDR1 is MNHEY and CDR2 SVGAGI. The CDR3 DNA sequence: TGTGCCAGCTCGGGGGATTGGAGTCAGCCCCAGCATTTT. Translated, it gives CASSGDWSQPQHF.

The rearrangement links TRBV11-3 to TRBJ1-1, with D maybe TRBD1 (5 bases). Germline-derived CDR1 and CDR2 are SGHNT and YENEEA. The length of the CDR3 is 14 residues. The germline V and J ends were trimmed by 5 bases and 8 bases, with 18 bases remaining between them. The CDR3 coding sequence is TGTGCCAGCAGCCGACCCCCCCAGGGAGGGGAAGCTTTCTTT. Protein sequence: CASSRPPQGGEAFF. Variable domain in full (rest from reference TRBV11-3 and TRBJ1-1): EAGVVQSPRYKIIEKKQPVAFWCNPISGHNTLYWYLQNLGQGPELLIRYENEEAVDDSQLPKDRFSAERLKGVDSTLKIQPAELGDSAVYLCASSRPPQGGEAFFGQGTRLTVV.

The rearrangement joins TRBV7-9 to TRBJ2-3, with 11 bases matching TRBD2. There are 15 residues in the CDR3. J was trimmed by 8 bases and V by 1 base; bases with no gene match: 5. From germline, CDR1 is SEHNR and CDR2 FQNEAQ (reference sequence). CDR3 residues: CASSLGTSGGATQYF. The CDR3 DNA reads as TGTGCCAGCAGCTTAGGAACTAGCGGGGGAGCTACGCAGTATTTT.

The chain is built from TRBV5-1 and TRBJ2-6; D might be TRBD1 (5 bases). V was trimmed by 1 base and J by 0 bases, leaving 14 bases between them. The CDR3 spans 18 residues. The germline V gene has CDR1 SGHRS and CDR2 YFSETQ. In nucleotides, the CDR3 is TGCGCCAGCAGCTTGTGGACACAAGGCCTCTCTGGGGCCAACGTCCTGACTTTC. It translates to CASSLWTQGLSGANVLTF.

This chain connects TRBV5-6 to TRBJ1-2; 8 nucleotides align to TRBD1. The germline V gene has CDR1 SGHDT and CDR2 YYEEEE. The V segment lost 3 bases and the J segment 4 bases; nucleotides outside the gene matches: 8. This CDR3 contains 15 residues. The CDR3 spells CASSWTGKVSYGYTF. The CDR3 nucleotides are TGTGCCAGCAGCTGGACAGGGAAGGTGAGCTATGGCTACACCTTC.

The chain combines TRBV10-3 with TRBJ1-3, with 9 bases that match TRBD1. The CDR3 covers 17 residues. CDR1 is ENHRY, CDR2 SYGVKD, per germline. V trimming: 6 bases; J trimming: 4 bases; junction bases outside the gene matches: 13. The CDR3 is CAIRAGTGTSSGNTIYF. CDR3 nucleotides: TGTGCCATCAGAGCAGGGACAGGGACTTCTTCAGGAAACACCATATATTTT.

The rearrangement joins TRBV9 to TRBJ1-2, with 8 nucleotides matching TRBD1. This CDR3 region has 14 residues. CDR1 and CDR2 from the germline V gene are SGDLS and YYNGEE. The V gene end was trimmed by 3 bases and the J gene end by 7 bases; junction bases not matched to a gene: 8. The CDR3 DNA is TGTGCCAGCAGCGCACAGACAGGGGATGGTGGCTACACCTTC. It encodes CASSAQTGDGGYTF.

Details on this clone: The sample holds other DNA sequences that translate to the same CDR3. The J gene is TRBJ2-5, the V gene TRBV20-1; 7 bases are shared with TRBD1. This CDR3 region has 11 residues. Germline lookup yields CDR1 DFQATT and CDR2 SNEGSKA (reference sequence). V shed 4 bases, J shed 5 bases, and the junction held 1 base outside the gene matches. The CDR3 sequence is CSANRGETQYF. The CDR3 nucleotides are TGCAGTGCTAACAGGGGCGAGACCCAGTACTTC.

The chain's CDR3 is CASSRTGGRDGYTF. The CDR3 region has the DNA TGTGCCAGCAGTAGGACAGGGGGAAGAGACGGCTACACCTTC. V and J are TRBV6-6 and TRBJ1-2, with 10 bases lining up with TRBD1. The CDR3 consists of 14 residues. Germline V lookup: CDR1 MNHNY, CDR2 SVGAGI (reference sequence). J gave up 8 bases and V 5 bases, and 8 bases lay outside the gene matches.

The V call is TRBV11-2, the J call TRBJ1-4; 8 positions match TRBD1. V shed 5 bases, J shed 1 base, and the junction held 3 bases outside the gene matches. Per germline, CDR1 SGHAT and CDR2 FQNNGV. This CDR3 has 15 amino acids. The CDR3: CASSLGTGTNEKLFF. Written as DNA, the CDR3 is TGTGCCAGCAGCCTTGGGACAGGAACTAATGAAAAACTGTTTTTT.

The chain carries TRBV11-2 and TRBJ2-3; D unclear. The V end was cut by 5 bases, the J end by 2 bases, with 17 bases between. The CDR3 is made up of 16 amino acids. In germline, CDR1 is SGHAT, CDR2 FQNNGV. CDR3 in amino acids: CASSPQPLLLTDTQYF. CDR3 bases: TGTGCCAGCAGCCCACAGCCCTTACTCCTCACAGATACGCAGTATTTT.

This clone turned up a few times. The gene calls are TRBV5-8 and TRBJ2-3; 9 bases agree with TRBD2. CDR3 length: 16 amino acids. Germline V gene lookup returns CDR1 SGHTS and CDR2 YDEGEE. J gave up 2 bases and V 0 bases, and 4 bases lay outside the gene matches. The CDR3 nucleotides are TGTGCCAGCAGCTTGGCGAGCGGGGGGACCACAGATACGCAGTATTTT. Its translation is CASSLASGGTTDTQYF.

This clone was detected ten times or more. One junction end does not reproduce the germline sequence, and a read error may be involved. The chain is built from TRBV7-7 and TRBJ2-2; D is perhaps TRBD2 (5 bases). The V gene's germline CDR1 is SSHAT and CDR2 FNYEAQ (reference sequence). The CDR3 is made up of 14 amino acids. In nucleotides, the CDR3 is TGTGCTAGCAGCTTGGAGGAGAACACCGGGGAGCTGTTTTTT. Its protein product is CASSLEENTGELFF. Drawing the rest from reference TRBV7-7 and TRBJ2-2, the complete variable domain is GAGVSQSPRYKVTKRGQDVTLRCDPISSHATLYWYQQALGQGPEFLTYFNYEAQPDKSGLPSDRFSAERPEGSISTLTIQRTEQRDSAMYRCASSLEENTGELFFGEGSRLTVL.

The rearrangement uses TRBV19 and TRBJ1-1; 8 bases are shared with TRBD1. CDR3 size: 16 residues. The V gene's germline CDR1 is LNHDA and CDR2 SQIVND (reference sequence). The junction had 12 bases not matched to a gene; V was cut back by 4 bases and J by 5 bases. Written as DNA, the CDR3 is TGTGCCAGTAGTAACCACGGACAGGGAAGGGGGACTGAAGCTTTCTTT. Translated: CASSNHGQGRGTEAFF.

The chain has TRBV5-6 and TRBJ1-2; D is undetermined. Trimming removed 4 bases from V and 4 bases from J, with 8 bases in between. This CDR3 is 12 amino acids long. From germline, CDR1 is SGHDT and CDR2 YYEEEE. The CDR3 region has the DNA TGTGCCAGCAGCCAGGAAGGCTATGGCTACACCTTC. It specifies CASSQEGYGYTF.

In its sample, this clone was seen a few times. V gene TRBV7-2 combines with J gene TRBJ2-1, with 14 bases matching TRBD2. CDR1 SGHTA and CDR2 FQGNSA come from the germline V gene. V shed 3 bases and J 4 bases; nucleotides not matched to a gene: 2. The CDR3 length is 16 residues. The CDR3 bases are TGTGCCAGCAGCTTGACTAGCGGGGGGGTGTACAATGAGCAGTTCTTC. It yields the protein CASSLTSGGVYNEQFF. Full variable domain (missing parts from reference TRBV7-2 and TRBJ2-1): GAGVSQSPSNKVTEKGKDVELRCDPISGHTALYWYRQSLGQGLEFLIYFQGNSAPDKSGLPSDRFSAERTGGSVSTLTIQRTQQEDSAVYLCASSLTSGGVYNEQFFGPGTRLTVL.

This clone was seen only a few times. The V and J genes are TRBV5-4 and TRBJ2-6; perhaps TRBD2 as D (6 bases). The CDR3 extends over 15 amino acids. V was pared by 4 bases and J by 9 bases, with 17 bases between. The germline V gene has CDR1 SGHNT and CDR2 YYREEE (reference sequence). In nucleotides, the CDR3 is TGTGCCAGCAGCCCTGGAGGGTTGGAAGGCAACGTCCTGACTTTC. Protein sequence: CASSPGGLEGNVLTF.

This CDR3 is CASSFEGNTEAFF. The DNA of the CDR3 is TGTGCCAGTAGTTTCGAGGGGAACACTGAAGCTTTCTTT. V usage is TRBV19 and J usage is TRBJ1-1; no definite D call. Per germline, CDR1 LNHDA and CDR2 SQIVND (reference sequence). V lost 5 bases to trimming and J lost 1 base, with 8 bases between them. The CDR3 extends over 13 amino acids. Full variable domain (outside the CDR3, taken from reference TRBV19 and TRBJ1-1): DGGITQSPKYLFRKEGQNVTLSCEQNLNHDAMYWYRQDPGQGLRLIYYSQIVNDFQKGDIAEGYSVSREKKESFPLTVTSAQKNPTAFYLCASSFEGNTEAFFGQGTRLTVV.

This clone was detected a few times. The chain uses TRBV5-4 and TRBJ2-5; 10 bases map to TRBD2. This CDR3 has 16 residues. Germline-derived CDR1 and CDR2 are SGHNT and YYREEE (reference sequence). With V trimmed by 4 bases and J by 5 bases, 11 bases remained unmatched. In DNA form, the CDR3 reads TGTGCCAGCAGCCCACCGGAGCGGGGGGGCATGGAGACCCAGTACTTC. It translates to CASSPPERGGMETQYF.